Listed below are T cell receptor beta chains from one sample, sequenced in a study of CD8+CD57+ T cells in acquired aplastic anemia. TCRdb independently ran MiXCR on the reads; one entry per CDR3 protein. The table has 210,000 or so distinct CDR3 sequences, roughly 53% seen once. The sample was sorted CD4+, CD8+, or CD8+CD57+ T cells (not recorded which) from PBMCs. These receptors came from a human donor with aplastic anemia. Both conserved end residues are trimmed from each CDR3.

V,length,J,CDR3
TRBV20-1,12,TRBJ2-7,SAYGTARPYEQY
TRBV3-1,13,TRBJ2-3,ASSQEMGPSDTQY
TRBV10-3,13,TRBJ2-3,ATENRAGNTDTQY
TRBV7-8,12,TRBJ1-1,ASSLAVVGAEAF
TRBV11-3,11,TRBJ2-1,ASSLAGGDEQF
TRBV2,15,TRBJ2-7,ASTLDPAAGVNYEQH
TRBV3-1,13,TRBJ2-1,ASSPTRGVLNEQF
TRBV10-3,14,TRBJ1-5,AISHGTGGSNQPQH
TRBV20-1,12,TRBJ1-5,SARDGGDHQPQH
TRBV24-1,12,TRBJ2-3,ATSDPKGFDTQY
TRBV19,9,TRBJ2-1,ASEQGNEQF
TRBV6-6,14,TRBJ2-4,ASSRLARLAKNIQY
TRBV2,13,TRBJ2-3,ASSEWGSSTDTQY
TRBV7-2,11,TRBJ2-7,ASRQSSSYEQY
TRBV15,14,TRBJ2-1,ATSRDDRGGPNEQF